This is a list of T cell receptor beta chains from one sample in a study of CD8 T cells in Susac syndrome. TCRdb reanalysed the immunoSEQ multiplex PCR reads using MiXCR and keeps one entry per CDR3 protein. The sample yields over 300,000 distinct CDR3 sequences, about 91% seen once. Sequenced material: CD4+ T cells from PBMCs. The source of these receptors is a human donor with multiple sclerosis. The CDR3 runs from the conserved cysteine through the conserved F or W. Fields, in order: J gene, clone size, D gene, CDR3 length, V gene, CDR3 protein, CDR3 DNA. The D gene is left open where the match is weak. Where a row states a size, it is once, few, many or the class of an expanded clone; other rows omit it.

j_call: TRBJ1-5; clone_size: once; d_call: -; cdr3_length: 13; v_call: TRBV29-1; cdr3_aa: CSVAGNSNQPQHF; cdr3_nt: TGCAGCGTTGCCGGGAATAGCAATCAGCCCCAGCATTTT
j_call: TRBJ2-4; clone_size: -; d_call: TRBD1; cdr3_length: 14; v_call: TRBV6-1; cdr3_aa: CASRGQGWKNIQYF; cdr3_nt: TGTGCCAGCAGGGGACAGGGGTGGAAAAACATTCAGTACTTC
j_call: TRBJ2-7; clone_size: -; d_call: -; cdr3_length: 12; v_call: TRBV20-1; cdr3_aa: CSATSTTYEQYF; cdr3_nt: TGCAGTGCTACCAGTACCACCTACGAGCAGTACTTC
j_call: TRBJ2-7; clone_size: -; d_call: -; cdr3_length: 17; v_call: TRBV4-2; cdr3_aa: CASSQPTGFGLTYEQYF; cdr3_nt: TGTGCCAGCAGCCAACCCACAGGGTTCGGGCTGACCTACGAGCAGTACTTC
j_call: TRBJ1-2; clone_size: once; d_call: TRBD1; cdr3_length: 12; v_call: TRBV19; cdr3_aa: CASSDRATGYTF; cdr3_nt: TGTGCCAGTAGTGACAGGGCTACGGGCTACACCTTC
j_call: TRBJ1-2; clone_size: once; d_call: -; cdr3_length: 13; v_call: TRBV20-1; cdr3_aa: CSASSSGVYGYTF; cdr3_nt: TGCAGTGCTAGTAGTTCAGGAGTCTATGGCTACACCTTC
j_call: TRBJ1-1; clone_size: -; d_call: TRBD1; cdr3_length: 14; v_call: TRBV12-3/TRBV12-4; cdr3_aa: CASTEQGWNTEAFF; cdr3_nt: TGTGCCAGCACCGAACAGGGGTGGAACACTGAAGCTTTCTTT
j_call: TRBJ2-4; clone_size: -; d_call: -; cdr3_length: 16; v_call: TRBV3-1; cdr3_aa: CASSHGGRLAKNIQYF; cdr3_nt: TGTGCCAGCAGCCATGGGGGCAGACTAGCCAAAAACATTCAGTACTTC
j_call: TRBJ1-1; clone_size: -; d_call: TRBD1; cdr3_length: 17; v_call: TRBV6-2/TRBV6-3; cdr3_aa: CASSYPTTGQGNTEAFF; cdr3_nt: TGTGCCAGCAGTTACCCAACGACCGGACAGGGCAACACTGAAGCTTTCTTT
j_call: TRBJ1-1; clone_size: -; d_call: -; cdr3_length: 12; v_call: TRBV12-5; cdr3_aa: CASGAGDISAFF; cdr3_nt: TGTGCTAGTGGTGCGGGGGACATCTCAGCTTTCTTT
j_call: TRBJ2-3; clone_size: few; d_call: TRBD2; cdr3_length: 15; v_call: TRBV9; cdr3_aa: CASSVLAGGTDTQYF; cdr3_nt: TGTGCCAGCAGCGTATTAGCGGGAGGGACAGATACGCAGTATTTT
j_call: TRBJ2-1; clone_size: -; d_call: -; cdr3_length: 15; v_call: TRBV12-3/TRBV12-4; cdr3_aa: CASSRDPSSYNEQFF; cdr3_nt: TGTGCCAGCAGCCGGGACCCCAGCTCCTACAATGAGCAGTTCTTC
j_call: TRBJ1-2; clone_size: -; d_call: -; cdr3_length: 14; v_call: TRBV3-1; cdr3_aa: CASSQDAGKYGYTF; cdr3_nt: TGTGCCAGCAGCCAAGATGCCGGGAAGTATGGCTACACCTTC
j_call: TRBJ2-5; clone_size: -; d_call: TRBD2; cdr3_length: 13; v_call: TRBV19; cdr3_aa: CASSGTSGETQYF; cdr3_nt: TGTGCCAGTAGTGGGACTAGCGGAGAGACCCAGTACTTC
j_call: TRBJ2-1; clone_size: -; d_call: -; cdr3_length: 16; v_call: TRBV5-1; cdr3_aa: CASSLSSRSSYNEQFF; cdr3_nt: TGCGCCAGCAGCTTGTCGTCGCGGAGCTCCTACAATGAGCAGTTCTTC